This T cell receptor (beta chain) was identified during a study of a mutant IDH1 vaccine in newly diagnosed glioma. Study background: Vaccination began 4-6 weeks post radiotherapy alone, or with temozolomide cycles. General study findings and limits: Immune responses arising from the vaccine appeared in just under 95% of patients. The authors found pseudoprogression apparently unrelated to changes in top peripheral T cell clonotypes.

CDR1 and CDR2 from the germline V gene are SGHTA and FQGNSA. There are 13 residues in the CDR3. The V end was cut by 5 bases, the J end by 4 bases, with 9 bases between. The assay was immunoSEQ multiplex PCR, and TCRdb's table has in-frame clones only and misses some. The sample includes around 55,000 clones, 80% of them seen just once. With regard to this clone: Its antigen is unknown.

Described time point: week 23, last vaccination. With topical imiquimod, each dose of the vaccine consisted of 300 ug of mutant IDH1 20-mer peptide. Astrocytomas that were new, WHO grade 3 or 4, IDH1-mutant and ATRX-lost were present in the donors. Sequenced material: PBMCs, taken from a glioma patient whose treatment included an IDH1 peptide vaccine. The genes are TRBV7-2 and TRBJ2-1; tentative D call: TRBD2 (5 bases). This TCR derives from a man in his forties or fifties with glioma. The CDR3 spells CASSPQRYNEQFF. The DNA for the CDR3 is TGTGCCAGCAGCCCGCAGCGGTACAATGAGCAGTTCTTC.